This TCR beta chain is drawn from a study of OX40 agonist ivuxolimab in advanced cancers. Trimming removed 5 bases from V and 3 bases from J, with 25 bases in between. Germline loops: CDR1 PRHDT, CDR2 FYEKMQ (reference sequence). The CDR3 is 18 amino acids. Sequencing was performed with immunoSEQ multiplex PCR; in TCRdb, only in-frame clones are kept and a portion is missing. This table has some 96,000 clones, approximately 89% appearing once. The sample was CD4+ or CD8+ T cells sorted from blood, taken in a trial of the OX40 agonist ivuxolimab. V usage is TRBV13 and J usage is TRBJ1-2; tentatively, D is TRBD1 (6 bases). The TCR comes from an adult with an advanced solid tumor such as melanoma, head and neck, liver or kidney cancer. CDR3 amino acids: CASSQRGALDSGYYGYTF. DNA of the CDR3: TGTGCCAGCAGCCAGCGGGGTGCATTGGACAGCGGGTACTATGGCTACACCTTC. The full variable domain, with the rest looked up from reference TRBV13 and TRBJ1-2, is AAGVIQSPRHLIKEKRETATLKCYPIPRHDTVYWYQQGPGQDPQFLISFYEKMQSDKGSIPDRFSAQQFSDYHSELNMSSLELGDSALYFCASSQRGALDSGYYGYTFGSGTRLTVV.